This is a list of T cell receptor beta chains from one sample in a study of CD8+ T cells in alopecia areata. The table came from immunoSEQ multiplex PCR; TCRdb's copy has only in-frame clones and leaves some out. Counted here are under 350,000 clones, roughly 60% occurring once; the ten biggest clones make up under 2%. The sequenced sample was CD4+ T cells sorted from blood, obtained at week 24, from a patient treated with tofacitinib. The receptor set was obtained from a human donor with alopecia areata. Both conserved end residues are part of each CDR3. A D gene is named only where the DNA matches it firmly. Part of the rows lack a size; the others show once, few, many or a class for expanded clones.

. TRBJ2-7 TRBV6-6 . TGTGCCAGCAGTCTCTCCGGCGAGCAGTACTTC CASSLSGEQYF
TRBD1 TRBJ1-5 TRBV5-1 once TGCGCCAGCAGCCCAGGGGGCGCGGGTCAGCCCCAGCATTTT CASSPGGAGQPQHF
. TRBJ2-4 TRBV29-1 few TGCAGCGTTGAAGATACAGGGATAGTGTACTTC CSVEDTGIVYF
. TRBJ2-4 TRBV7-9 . TGTGCCAGCAGCTTAAGGAGGGGTATTCAGTACTTC CASSLRRGIQYF
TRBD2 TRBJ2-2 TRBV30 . TGTGCCTGGAGTGTTCAACTAGCGGGGCGAAGCGGGGAGCTGTTTTTT CAWSVQLAGRSGELFF
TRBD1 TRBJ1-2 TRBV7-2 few TGTGCCAGCAGCTTACAGGGGGCGCGTGGCTACACCTTC CASSLQGARGYTF
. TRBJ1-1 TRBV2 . TGTGCCAGCAGCTTGCAGGGAGGGTGGACTGAAGCTTTCTTT CASSLQGGWTEAFF
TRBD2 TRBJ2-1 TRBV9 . TGTGCCAGCAGCGTAGGACCGGCTAGCGGGGGGCTCGATGAGCAGTTCTTC CASSVGPASGGLDEQFF
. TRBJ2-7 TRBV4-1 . TGCGCCAGCAGCCAAGGGCAGGGCCTCCCCTACGAGCAGTACTTC CASSQGQGLPYEQYF
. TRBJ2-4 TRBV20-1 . TGCAGTGCTAGGGTAGGGGCGCCCCAGTACTTC CSARVGAPQYF
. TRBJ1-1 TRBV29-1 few TGCAGCGTCGAAGACAGATACACTGAAGCTTTCTTT CSVEDRYTEAFF
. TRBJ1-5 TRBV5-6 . TGTGCCAGCAGCTTATACCAGGGCCTATATAGCAATCAGCCCCAGCATTTT CASSLYQGLYSNQPQHF
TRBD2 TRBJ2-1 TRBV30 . TGTGCCTGGGGAGTCCGGCTAGCGGGGGCGAGCTCCTACAATGAGCAGTTCTTC CAWGVRLAGASSYNEQFF
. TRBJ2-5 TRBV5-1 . TGCGCCAGCAGCCCCCTTAGCCAAGAGACCCAGTACTTC CASSPLSQETQYF
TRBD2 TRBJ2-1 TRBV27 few TGTGCTGTGAGCGGGGCGAACAATGAGCAGTTCTTC CAVSGANNEQFF